Described below is a single T cell receptor (beta chain) sequence and its context. Its antigen is still unknown. The data were taken from a study of OX40 agonist ivuxolimab in advanced cancers. The overall study: Every 2 weeks, patients got intravenous ivuxolimab at one of six dose levels (0.01-10 mg/kg). Regarding the study as a whole: Circulating CD4+ and CD8+ T cells showed clonal expansion by week 6 at 0.1 to 3.0 mg/kg.

Sequenced by immunoSEQ multiplex PCR; TCRdb stores in-frame clones only, minus some. The table includes 75,000 to 100,000 clones, around 80% detected once. Prior autoimmune disease or systemic immunosuppression barred patients. Blood got drawn at baseline, again on cycle 4 day 1, and then on cycle 7 day 1. The material was CD4+ or CD8+ T cells sorted from blood, obtained in a trial of the OX40 agonist ivuxolimab. This receptor was obtained from an adult with an advanced solid tumor such as melanoma, head and neck, liver or kidney cancer.

CDR3 in amino acids: CASSLKAPLAGLNTGELFF. CDR3 DNA sequence: TGCGCCAGCAGCCTAAAAGCCCCACTAGCGGGGTTGAACACCGGGGAGCTGTTTTTT. V is TRBV4-3 and J is TRBJ2-2, with TRBD2 identical over 10 bases. The V gene's germline CDR1 is LGHNA and CDR2 YSLEER. The length of the CDR3 is 19 residues. With 4 bases clipped from V and 1 base from J, the junction kept 12 bases outside the gene matches.